This passage covers 17 T cell receptor beta chains from one sample sequenced in a study of response to subunit inactivated influenza vaccine. TCRdb used MiXCR to reprocess the RT-PCR reads, holding one entry per CDR3 protein. The sample carries over 750,000 distinct CDR3 sequences, around 20% recorded once. The sample in question was PBMCs from blood, obtained roughly 5 days after vaccination. The origin of the receptors is a man between 50 and 59 years old who received an inactivated influenza vaccine.

This clonotype showed up many times. The chain joins TRBV20-1 to TRBJ2-1; D is ambiguous. The germline V gene has CDR1 DFQATT and CDR2 SNEGSKA (reference sequence). The CDR3 is 16 residues long. V was clipped by 3 bases and J by 6 bases, with 21 bases between them. CDR3 nucleotides: TGCAGTGCTAGTGACTTGAGCGCCTCCCTTACCAATGAGCAGTTCTTC. Amino acid sequence: CSASDLSASLTNEQFF.

The V call is TRBV5-1, the J call TRBJ2-2, with 9 bases identical to TRBD1. Germline V lookup: CDR1 SGHRS, CDR2 YFSETQ. This CDR3 has 16 amino acids. After removal of 4 bases from V and 0 bases from J, the junction contained 4 bases not matched to a gene. This CDR3 is CASSPDRGANTGELFF. For the CDR3, the DNA is TGCGCCAGCAGCCCCGACAGGGGGGCGAACACCGGGGAGCTGTTTTTT.

The V call is TRBV5-1, the J call TRBJ2-3; either TRBD1 or TRBD2 may supply D (7 bases each). The CDR3 consists of 16 residues. With 3 bases removed from V and 1 base from J, the gap between germline ends came to 15 bases. CDR1 and CDR2 from the germline V gene are SGHRS and YFSETQ. The DNA of the CDR3 is TGCGCCAGCAGCTCCGCAGGGGGGGCCGGCACAGATACGCAGTATTTT. Translated, it gives CASSSAGGAGTDTQYF.

V usage is TRBV7-2 and J usage is TRBJ2-1; 8 bases line up with TRBD2. Trimming cost V 1 base and J 6 bases; bases outside gene matches: 2. Germline V gene lookup returns CDR1 SGHTA and CDR2 FQGNSA. This CDR3 is built from 14 residues. DNA for the CDR3: TGTGCCAGCAGCTTAGTCGGGACTAGCAATGAGCAGTTCTTC. It encodes CASSLVGTSNEQFF.

This chain connects TRBV5-4 to TRBJ2-5; maybe TRBD1 (6 bases). Trimming took off 0 bases at V and 4 bases at J, with 13 bases between the two ends. Germline lookup yields CDR1 SGHNT and CDR2 YYREEE (reference sequence). The CDR3 totals 15 residues. CDR3 protein: CASSLEGRGAETQYF. CDR3 nucleotides: TGTGCCAGCAGCTTGGAAGGCAGGGGCGCAGAGACCCAGTACTTC. The variable domain in full, completed from reference TRBV5-4 and TRBJ2-5, reads ETGVTQSPTHLIKTRGQQVTLRCSSQSGHNTVSWYQQALGQGPQFIFQYYREEENGRGNFPPRFSGLQFPNYSSELNVNALELDDSALYLCASSLEGRGAETQYFGPGTRLLVL.

This clonotype has ten or more counts. J is TRBJ1-3 and V is TRBV6-6; tentatively, D is TRBD1 (5 bases). The germline CDR1 and CDR2 sequences are MNHNY and SVGAGI (reference sequence). The CDR3 loop spans 13 amino acids. V lost 6 bases, J lost 2 bases, and 8 bases lay in between. This CDR3 is CASSETAGNTIYF. CDR3 sequence (DNA): TGTGCCAGCAGCGAGACAGCTGGAAACACCATATATTTT.

J is TRBJ2-7 and V is TRBV6-6, with D unclear. Germline V gives CDR1 MNHNY, CDR2 SVGAGI (reference sequence). This CDR3 contains 13 residues. Deletions cut 4 bases from V and 6 bases from J, with 13 bases between. The CDR3 DNA reads as TGTGCCAGCAGTTCCCCCTCCCTGGGCGAGCAGTACTTC. Translation gives CASSSPSLGEQYF.

The table lists this clonotype with a few counts. This chain joins TRBV20-1 and TRBJ1-1, with TRBD1 matching 9 bases. Germline CDR1 reads DFQATT; CDR2 reads SNEGSKA (reference sequence). V shed 5 bases, J shed 6 bases, and the junction held 7 bases outside the gene matches. CDR3 size: 13 residues. This chain's CDR3 is CSAYGQGIAEAFF. The CDR3 DNA sequence: TGCAGTGCTTACGGACAGGGGATTGCTGAAGCTTTCTTT.

The J gene is TRBJ2-7, the V gene TRBV6-1; 7 bases fit TRBD1. J was trimmed by 2 bases and V by 6 bases; bases with no gene match: 16. In germline, CDR1 is MNHNS, CDR2 SASEGT. This CDR3 spans 17 amino acids. CDR3 residues: CASSQNRQGIETYEQYF. CDR3 sequence (DNA): TGTGCCAGCAGCCAGAACAGACAGGGAATCGAAACCTACGAGCAGTACTTC.

The chain has TRBV28 and TRBJ2-2, with D perhaps given as TRBD1 or TRBD2 (5 bases each). The CDR3 consists of 16 residues. The germline gives CDR1 MDHEN, CDR2 SYDVKM. The ends were cut back, 7 bases at V and 5 bases at J, with 20 bases in the middle. The CDR3 nucleotides are TGTGCCAGCAAACTTTTTAGGGGTTCGGGAACCGGGGAGCTGTTTTTT. This codes for CASKLFRGSGTGELFF. The whole variable domain, filled in from reference TRBV28 and TRBJ2-2, reads DVKVTQSSRYLVKRTGEKVFLECVQDMDHENMFWYRQDPGLGLRLIYFSYDVKMKEKGDIPEGYSVSREKKERFSLILESASTNQTSMYLCASKLFRGSGTGELFFGEGSRLTVL.

The CDR3 loop reads CAISEALDPDTQYF. The CDR3 coding sequence is TGTGCCATCAGTGAGGCACTAGACCCAGATACGCAGTATTTT. V usage is TRBV10-3 and J usage is TRBJ2-3, with D possibly TRBD2 on 5 matching bases. CDR3 length equals 14 residues. Germline V lookup: CDR1 ENHRY, CDR2 SYGVKD. With 2 bases removed from V and 4 bases from J, the gap between germline ends came to 10 bases.

This clonotype was detected only a few times. The chain employs TRBV6-2 or TRBV6-3 and TRBJ2-5, with a possible D match to TRBD1 (6 bases). CDR1 is MNHEY and CDR2 is SVGEGT in the germline V gene. The CDR3 has 15 amino acids. The ends were cut back, 4 bases at V and 4 bases at J, with 16 bases in the middle. For the CDR3, the DNA is TGTGCCAGCAGTTTGCGCAGGGGAGCCGGAGAGACCCAGTACTTC. It is translated as CASSLRRGAGETQYF.

This clonotype was recorded at least ten times. The chain recombines TRBV11-2 with TRBJ1-6; 7 positions agree with TRBD1. V trimming: 0 bases; J trimming: 0 bases; junction bases outside the gene matches: 5. Germline CDR1 is SGHAT and CDR2 is FQNNGV. The CDR3 is 18 amino acids. CDR3 sequence: CASSLEGQRSSYNSPLHF. The CDR3 DNA is TGTGCCAGCAGCTTAGAGGGACAGCGGAGCTCCTATAATTCACCCCTCCACTTT.

This chain links TRBV5-1 with TRBJ2-1; D is tentatively TRBD1 or TRBD2 (5 bases each). V dropped 0 bases and J dropped 10 bases, with 20 bases sitting between them. CDR3 length: 16 residues. Germline lookup yields CDR1 SGHRS and CDR2 YFSETQ. CDR3 protein: CASSLEGSSQWGEQFF. CDR3 nucleotides: TGCGCCAGCAGCTTGGAGGGGTCCTCTCAGTGGGGGGAGCAGTTCTTC.

The chain uses TRBV28 and TRBJ2-7; TRBD1 agrees at 7 bases. V shed 3 bases, J shed 4 bases, and the junction held 9 bases outside the gene matches. Looked up from germline, CDR1 is MDHEN and CDR2 is SYDVKM. The CDR3 has 15 residues. The CDR3 spells CASSLQQGQGYEQYF. Here the CDR3 DNA reads TGTGCCAGCAGTTTGCAACAGGGGCAAGGATACGAGCAGTACTTC.

The V call is TRBV19, the J call TRBJ1-5; D gene unclear. V was shortened by 2 bases and J by 5 bases, with 7 bases between the two germline ends. The CDR3 has 13 amino acids. Germline CDR1 is LNHDA and CDR2 is SQIVND (reference sequence). In DNA form, the CDR3 reads TGTGCCAGTAGTATACTTAGGGATCAGCCCCAGCATTTT. Translation gives CASSILRDQPQHF.

The chain recombines TRBV6-2 or TRBV6-3 with TRBJ2-7; weak D call: TRBD1 (6 bases). V was shortened by 6 bases and J by 9 bases, with 33 bases between the two germline ends. CDR1 and CDR2 from the germline V gene are MNHEY and SVGEGT. The CDR3 is 18 residues long. The CDR3 DNA sequence: TGTGCCAGCAGGCGAGGGACACCATACTATCAGCCTACGAGTGGGCAGTACTTC. This gives the protein CASRRGTPYYQPTSGQYF.